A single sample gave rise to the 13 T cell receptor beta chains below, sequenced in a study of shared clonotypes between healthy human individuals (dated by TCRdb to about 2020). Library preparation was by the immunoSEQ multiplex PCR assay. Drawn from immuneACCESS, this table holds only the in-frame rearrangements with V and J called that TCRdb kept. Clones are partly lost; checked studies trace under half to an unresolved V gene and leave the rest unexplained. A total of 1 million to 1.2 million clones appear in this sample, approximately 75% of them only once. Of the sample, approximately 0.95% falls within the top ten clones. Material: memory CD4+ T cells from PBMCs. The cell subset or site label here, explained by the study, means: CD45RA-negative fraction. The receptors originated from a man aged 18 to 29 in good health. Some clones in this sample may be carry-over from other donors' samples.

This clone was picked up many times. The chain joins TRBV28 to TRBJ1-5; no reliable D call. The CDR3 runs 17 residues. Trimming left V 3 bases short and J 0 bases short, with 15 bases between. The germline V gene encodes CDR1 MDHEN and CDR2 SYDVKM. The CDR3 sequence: CASSFSIQQHSNQPQHF. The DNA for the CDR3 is TGTGCCAGCAGTTTTTCTATTCAGCAGCATAGCAATCAGCCCCAGCATTTT.

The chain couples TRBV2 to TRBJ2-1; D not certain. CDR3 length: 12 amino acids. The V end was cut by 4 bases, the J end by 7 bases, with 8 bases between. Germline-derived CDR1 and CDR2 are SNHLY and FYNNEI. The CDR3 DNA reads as TGTGCCAGCAGTGTCCGAACTAATGAGCAGTTCTTC. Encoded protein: CASSVRTNEQFF. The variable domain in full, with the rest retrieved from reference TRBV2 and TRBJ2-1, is EPEVTQTPSHQVTQMGQEVILRCVPISNHLYFYWYRQILGQKVEFLVSFYNNEISEKSEIFDDQFSVERPDGSNFTLKIRSTKLEDSAMYFCASSVRTNEQFFGPGTRLTVL.

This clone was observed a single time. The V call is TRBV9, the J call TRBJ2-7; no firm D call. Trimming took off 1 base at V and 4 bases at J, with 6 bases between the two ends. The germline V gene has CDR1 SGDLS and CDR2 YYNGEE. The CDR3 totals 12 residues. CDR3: CASSVTGYEQYF. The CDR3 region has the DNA TGTGCCAGCAGCGTAACCGGTTACGAGCAGTACTTC.

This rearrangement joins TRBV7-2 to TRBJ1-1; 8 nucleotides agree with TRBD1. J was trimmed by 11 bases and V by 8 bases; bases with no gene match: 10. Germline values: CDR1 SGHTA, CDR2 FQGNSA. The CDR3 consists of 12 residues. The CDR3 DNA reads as TGTGCCAGCGGGGCGTCGACAGGGGCTGCTTTCTTT. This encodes CASGASTGAAFF.

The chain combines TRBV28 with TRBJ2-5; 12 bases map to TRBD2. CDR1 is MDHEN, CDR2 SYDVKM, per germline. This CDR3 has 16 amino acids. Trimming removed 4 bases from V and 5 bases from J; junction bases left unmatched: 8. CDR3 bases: TGTGCCAGCAGTTCCCGACGACTAGCGGGAGATGAGACCCAGTACTTC. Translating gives CASSSRRLAGDETQYF.

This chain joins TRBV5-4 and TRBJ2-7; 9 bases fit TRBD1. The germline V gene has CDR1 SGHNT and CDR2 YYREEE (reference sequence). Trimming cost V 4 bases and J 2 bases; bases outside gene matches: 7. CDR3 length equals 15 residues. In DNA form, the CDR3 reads TGTGCCAGCAGCCGGCCCGGGACAGGGCCCTACGAGCAGTACTTC. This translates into CASSRPGTGPYEQYF.

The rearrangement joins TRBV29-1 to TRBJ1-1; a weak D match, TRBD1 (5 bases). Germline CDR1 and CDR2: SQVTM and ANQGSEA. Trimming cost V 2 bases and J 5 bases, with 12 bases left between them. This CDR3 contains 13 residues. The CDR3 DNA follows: TGCAGCGTTGAATTAATCGGGGGTACTGAAGCTTTCTTT. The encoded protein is CSVELIGGTEAFF.

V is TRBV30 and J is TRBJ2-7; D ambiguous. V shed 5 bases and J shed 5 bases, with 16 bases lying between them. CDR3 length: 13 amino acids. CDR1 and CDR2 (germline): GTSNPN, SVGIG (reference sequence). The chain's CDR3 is CAWDPIRANEQYF. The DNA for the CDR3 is TGTGCCTGGGACCCGATAAGGGCGAACGAGCAGTACTTC.

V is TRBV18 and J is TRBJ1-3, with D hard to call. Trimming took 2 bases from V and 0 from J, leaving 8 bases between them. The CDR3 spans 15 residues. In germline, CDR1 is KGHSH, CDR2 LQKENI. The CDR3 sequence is CASSPDPNSGNTIYF. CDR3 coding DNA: TGTGCCAGCTCACCAGATCCCAACTCTGGAAACACCATATATTTT. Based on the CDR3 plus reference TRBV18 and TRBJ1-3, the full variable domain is NAGVMQNPRHLVRRRGQEARLRCSPMKGHSHVYWYRQLPEEGLKFMVYLQKENIIDESGMPKERFSAEFPKEGPSILRIQQVVRGDSAAYFCASSPDPNSGNTIYFGEGSWLTVV.

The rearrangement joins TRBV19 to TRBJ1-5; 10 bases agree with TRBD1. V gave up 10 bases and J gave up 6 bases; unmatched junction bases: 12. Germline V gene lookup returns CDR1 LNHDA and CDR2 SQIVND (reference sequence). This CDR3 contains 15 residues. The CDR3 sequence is CATTLRQGAGQPQHF. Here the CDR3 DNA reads TGTGCCACCACGCTCCGACAGGGGGCTGGTCAGCCCCAGCATTTT.

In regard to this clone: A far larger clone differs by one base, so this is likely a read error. CDR3 DNA sequence: TGTACCAGCACCCCAGCGGGAGTGGATACCTACGAGCAGTACTTC. Its protein is CTSTPAGVDTYEQYF. The genes are TRBV28 and TRBJ2-7, with 8 bases matching TRBD2. This CDR3 region has 15 residues. Germline assignment: CDR1 MDHEN and CDR2 SYDVKM.

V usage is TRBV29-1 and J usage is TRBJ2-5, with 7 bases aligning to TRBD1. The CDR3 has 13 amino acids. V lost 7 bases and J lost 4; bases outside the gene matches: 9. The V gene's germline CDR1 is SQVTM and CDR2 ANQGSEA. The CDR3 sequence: CSGSGTEGETQYF. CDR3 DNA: TGCAGCGGATCCGGGACAGAAGGAGAGACCCAGTACTTC.

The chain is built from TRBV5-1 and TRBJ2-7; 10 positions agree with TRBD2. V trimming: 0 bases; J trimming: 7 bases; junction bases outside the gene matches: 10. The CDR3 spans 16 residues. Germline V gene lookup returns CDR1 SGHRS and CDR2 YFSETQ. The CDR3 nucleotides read TGCGCCAGCAGCTTGGGCCGACTAGCGGGCACGGGAGAGCAGTACTTC. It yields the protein CASSLGRLAGTGEQYF.